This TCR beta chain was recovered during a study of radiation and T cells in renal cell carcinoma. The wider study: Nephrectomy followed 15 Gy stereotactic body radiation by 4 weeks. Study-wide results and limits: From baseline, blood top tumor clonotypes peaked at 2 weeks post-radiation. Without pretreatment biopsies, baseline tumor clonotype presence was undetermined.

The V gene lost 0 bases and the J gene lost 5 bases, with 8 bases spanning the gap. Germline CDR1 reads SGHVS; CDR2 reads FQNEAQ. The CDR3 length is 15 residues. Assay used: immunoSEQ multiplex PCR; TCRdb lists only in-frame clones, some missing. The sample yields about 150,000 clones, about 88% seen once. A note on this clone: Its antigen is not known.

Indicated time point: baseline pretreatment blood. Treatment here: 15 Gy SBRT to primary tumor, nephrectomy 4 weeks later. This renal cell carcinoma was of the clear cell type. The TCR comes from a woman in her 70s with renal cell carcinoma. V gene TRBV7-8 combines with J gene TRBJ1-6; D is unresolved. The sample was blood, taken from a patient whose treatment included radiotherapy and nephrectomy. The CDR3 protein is CASSLAAGNNSPLHF. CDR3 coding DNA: TGTGCCAGCAGCTTAGCTGCAGGCAATAATTCACCCCTCCACTTT.